These 23 T cell receptor beta chains came from one sample sequenced in a study of tumor-infiltrating lymphocytes in primary liver carcinoma. The source material, about 17-31 mg of unsorted bulk tissue, was used to co-extract RNA and DNA. Total RNA amounting to around 530 ng was the source from which TCR beta cDNA was made with a constant-region primer. ARM-PCR was slightly modified, and three nested multiplex PCR rounds with it gave rise to the TCR beta libraries. Investigators reported that the first two PCR rounds, at 10 cycles each, used TRBV1-TRBV30 forward primers with a C-beta reverse primer. TCRdb re-derived calls from the multiplex PCR reads in MiXCR, one entry per CDR3 protein. The data show about 70,000 distinct CDR3 sequences, roughly two thirds seen once. The sample consisted of liver tumor tissue from sampling region 4. The sample's subset: tumor region T4, right-lateral pole. These receptors originate from a man between 40 and 49 years old with primary liver carcinoma and hepatitis B virus infection.

This clonotype has a count of ten or more. The rearrangement uses TRBV7-9 and TRBJ1-4; D perhaps matches TRBD1 (6 bases). CDR1 and CDR2 from the germline V gene are SEHNR and FQNEAQ (reference sequence). The germline V and J ends were trimmed by 5 bases and 6 bases, with 19 bases remaining between them. The CDR3 is made up of 16 amino acids. Here the CDR3 reads CASSPQGQGPYEKLFF. The CDR3 DNA sequence: TGTGCCAGCAGCCCCCAGGGGCAGGGACCGTATGAAAAACTGTTTTTT. Full variable domain (outside the CDR3, taken from reference TRBV7-9 and TRBJ1-4): DTGVSQNPRHKITKRGQNVTFRCDPISEHNRLYWYRQTLGQGPEFLTYFQNEAQLEKSRLLSDRFSAERPKGSFSTLEIQRTEQGDSAMYLCASSPQGQGPYEKLFFGSGTQLSVL.

Notes on this clonotype: An end of the junction does not agree with germline; a read error may underlie this. This chain uses TRBV10-1 with TRBJ1-1; maybe TRBD1 (5 bases). Germline V gives CDR1 WNHNN, CDR2 SYGVQD (reference sequence). CDR3 length: 15 residues. The CDR3: CASRQAQGLNIEAFF. The CDR3 coding sequence is TGCGCCAGCAGACAGGCTCAGGGCCTCAACATTGAAGCTTTCTTT.

This clonotype was observed at least ten times. V gene TRBV5-1 combines with J gene TRBJ1-2; 7 nucleotides agree with TRBD1. Unmatched junction bases numbered 5, after V lost 6 bases and J lost 3 bases. This CDR3 has 13 residues. Germline CDR1 is SGHRS and CDR2 is YFSETQ. The CDR3 DNA sequence: TGCGCCAGCAAAACAGGGGCGGACTATGGCTACACCTTC. Its translation is CASKTGADYGYTF.

This clonotype was counted many times. The rearrangement uses TRBV30 and TRBJ2-5, with D possibly matching TRBD2 (5 bases). Germline-derived CDR1 and CDR2 are GTSNPN and SVGIG (reference sequence). The CDR3 is 12 residues long. Trimming pared 4 bases from V and 5 bases from J, leaving 11 bases between. The CDR3 region has the DNA TGTGCCTGGACAGGACTGGGCGAGACCCAGTACTTC. This translates into CAWTGLGETQYF.

On this clonotype itself: The final CDR3 position lacks the conserved phenylalanine or tryptophan, pointing to a likely read error. The chain is built from TRBV6-2 or TRBV6-3 and TRBJ2-4; D perhaps matches TRBD2 (6 bases). This CDR3 is 13 amino acids long. Germline loops: CDR1 MNHEY, CDR2 SVGEGT. DNA for the CDR3: TGTGCCAGCAGTTATGGGGAGGCGAACATCCAGTACCTC. Residues: CASSYGEANIQYL.

About this clonotype itself: One end of the junction fails to match germline, which may point to a read error. V gene TRBV6-2 or TRBV6-3 combines with J gene TRBJ2-7; no definite D call. The CDR3 runs 12 residues. CDR1 MNHEY and CDR2 SVGEGT come from the germline V gene. CDR3 in amino acids: CVSSYDPYEQYF. The CDR3 nucleotides are TGTGTCAGCAGCTACGATCCGTACGAGCAGTACTTC.

The chain carries TRBV9 and TRBJ2-3, with 11 nucleotides matching TRBD2. CDR1 and CDR2 from the germline V gene are SGDLS and YYNGEE. The V segment lost 3 bases and the J segment 3 bases; nucleotides outside the gene matches: 0. The CDR3 has 14 amino acids. Here the CDR3 DNA reads TGTGCCAGCAGCGCTAGCGGGAGGACAGATACGCAGTATTTT. It is translated as CASSASGRTDTQYF.

This clonotype was seen a handful of times. This may stem from a read error, because a much larger clone lies one nucleotide away. V is TRBV28 and J is TRBJ2-6; 8 bases agree with TRBD1. This CDR3 is 17 amino acids long. With V trimmed by 3 bases and J by 0 bases, 4 bases remained unmatched. Germline V gene sequence: CDR1 MDHEN, CDR2 SYDVKM. CDR3 amino acids: CASSLVTGGSGANVLTF. The CDR3 nucleotides are TGTGCCAGCAGTTTGGTCACAGGGGGCTCTGGGGCCAACGTCCTGACTTTC.

Turning to this clonotype: One end of the junction does not line up with germline, which may come from a read error. The chain joins TRBV6-5 to TRBJ2-5; D call uncertain. Germline CDR1 reads MNHEY; CDR2 reads SVGAGI. The CDR3 spans 13 residues. CDR3 bases: TGTGCCAGCAGGGGAATTTCGGGCGAGACCCTGTACTTC. Its protein is CASRGISGETLYF.

The V gene is TRBV29-1, the J gene TRBJ1-2, with D perhaps matching TRBD1 (5 bases). The CDR3 loop spans 14 amino acids. CDR1 is SQVTM and CDR2 is ANQGSEA in the germline V gene. Deletions cut 5 bases from V and 2 bases from J, with 15 bases between. The CDR3 here is CSVIPSTANYGYTF. Written as DNA, the CDR3 is TGCAGCGTTATTCCGTCGACAGCCAACTATGGCTACACCTTC.

Notes on this clonotype: One junction end does not reproduce the germline sequence, and a read error may be involved. J is TRBJ2-4 and V is TRBV2, with D perhaps TRBD2 (5 bases). There are 17 residues in the CDR3. CDR1 is SNHLY and CDR2 is FYNNEI in the germline V gene. In DNA form, the CDR3 reads TGTGCCAGCAGTGAAGCGCTTTGTGTTCTAGCCAAAAACATTCAGCACTTC. Translating it yields CASSEALCVLAKNIQHF. Full variable domain (rest looked up from reference TRBV2 and TRBJ2-4): EPEVTQTPSHQVTQMGQEVILRCVPISNHLYFYWYRQILGQKVEFLVSFYNNEISEKSEIFDDQFSVERPDGSNFTLKIRSTKLEDSAMYFCASSEALCVLAKNIQHFGAGTRLSVL.

Concerning this clonotype: Relative to the germline gene, one junction end is altered; a read error may explain this. This rearrangement joins TRBV4-1 to TRBJ2-3; a possible D gene is TRBD2 (5 bases). The CDR3 contains 13 residues. From germline, CDR1 is MGHRA and CDR2 YSYEKL. The CDR3 DNA follows: TGCGCCTGCAGCCAAAGAGCGGTAGATACGCAGTATTTT. This gives the protein CACSQRAVDTQYF.

A remark on this clonotype: The germline gene is not matched at one end of the junction; a read error may be the cause. The J gene is TRBJ1-5, the V gene TRBV28; D unresolved. The germline V gene encodes CDR1 MDHEN and CDR2 SYDVKM. The CDR3 covers 12 residues. The CDR3 bases are TGTGCCGGCAGTAGCGAAGGGAGGCCCCAGCATTTT. Its protein product is CAGSSEGRPQHF.

The sample holds one count of this clonotype. No conserved phenylalanine or tryptophan ends this CDR3, so it is likely a read error. J is TRBJ1-4 and V is TRBV14; no clear D. Germline values: CDR1 SGHDN, CDR2 FVKESK. Trimming pared 7 bases from V and 10 bases from J, leaving 16 bases between. The CDR3 extends over 13 amino acids. The CDR3 spells CASTYSFEGKLFL. The DNA of the CDR3 is TGTGCCAGCACCTACTCCTTCGAAGGAAAACTGTTTCTT.

This clonotype has more than one count but fewer than ten. A much larger clone differs by one base, so this may be a read error. The V gene is TRBV10-3, the J gene TRBJ2-1; 10 bases match TRBD1. The CDR3 spans 13 residues. Germline CDR1 is ENHRY and CDR2 is SYGVKD. The CDR3 spells CVIRRTGGNEQFF. CDR3 bases: TGTGTCATCAGAAGGACAGGGGGCAATGAGCAGTTCTTC.

The genes are TRBV19 and TRBJ1-6, with 10 bases that match TRBD1. This CDR3 region has 20 residues. The V gene end was trimmed by 5 bases and the J gene end by 1 base; junction bases not matched to a gene: 14. The germline gives CDR1 LNHDA, CDR2 SQIVND (reference sequence). The CDR3 DNA follows: TGTGCCAGTAGTGTCCGCCCCGGGACAGGGGCGCGATCCTATAATTCACCCCTCCACTTT. Translating it yields CASSVRPGTGARSYNSPLHF.

Regarding this clonotype: A read error may explain this, as a much larger clone is one base away. The chain carries TRBV7-9 and TRBJ2-2; D is perhaps TRBD1 (6 bases). Trimming cost V 5 bases and J 0 bases, with 16 bases left between them. CDR3 length: 17 amino acids. CDR1 is SEHNR, CDR2 FQNEAQ, per germline (reference sequence). CDR3 sequence reads: CASSLLSGHANTGELFF. CDR3 nucleotides: TGTGCCAGCAGCCTACTCTCGGGACACGCGAACACCGGGGAGCTGTTTTTT.

A remark on this clonotype: Sequence at one end of the junction differs from germline and may be a read error. V usage is TRBV11-3 and J usage is TRBJ2-7, with 7 positions matching TRBD1. The CDR3 has 13 amino acids. The germline gives CDR1 SGHNT, CDR2 YENEEA. The CDR3 region is CASSVGQSYEQHF. CDR3 bases: TGTGCCAGCAGCGTGGGACAGTCCTACGAGCAGCACTTC.

In this sample, this clonotype turned up many times. This could be a read error, since a much larger clone is one nucleotide away. The chain uses TRBV11-2 and TRBJ2-1, with TRBD2 matching over 9 bases. V shed 4 bases, J shed 4 bases, and the junction held 11 bases outside the gene matches. From germline, CDR1 is SGHAT and CDR2 FQNNGV. This CDR3 has 17 amino acids. DNA for the CDR3: TGTGCCAGCAGCTCTCGCCCCGGGACTAGCTCTTACAATGAGCAGTTCTTC. Protein product: CASSSRPGTSSYNEQFF.

V gene TRBV6-1 combines with J gene TRBJ2-3; possibly TRBD2 for D (6 bases). V lost 7 bases and J 6 bases, leaving 14 bases between the germline ends. The CDR3 has 13 amino acids. Germline V lookup: CDR1 MNHNS, CDR2 SASEGT. The CDR3 protein is CASTRGRNDTQYF. In DNA form, the CDR3 reads TGTGCCAGCACGCGAGGGAGGAATGATACGCAGTATTTT.

The sample holds many counts of this clonotype. The chain combines TRBV6-2 or TRBV6-3 with TRBJ2-3; no clear D gene. The ends were cut back, 5 bases at V and 2 bases at J, with 17 bases in the middle. The CDR3 loop spans 16 amino acids. Looked up from germline, CDR1 is MNHEY and CDR2 is SVGEGT. This CDR3 reads CASSGSTVGYTDTQYF. The CDR3 bases are TGTGCCAGCAGTGGCTCCACAGTGGGTTACACAGATACGCAGTATTTT.

There are a few counts of this clonotype. The CDR3 loop reads CASSQGAVLGKLFF. As DNA, the CDR3 is TGTGCCAGCTCACAGGGGGCGGTCTTGGGAAAACTGTTTTTT. J is TRBJ1-4 and V is TRBV2; 9 bases match TRBD1. The CDR3 is 14 amino acids. The germline CDR1 and CDR2 sequences are SNHLY and FYNNEI. V lost 8 bases, J lost 10 bases, and 11 bases stayed unmatched.

A note on this clonotype: At one boundary the junction diverges from the germline segment, which might be a read error. The V call is TRBV11-2, the J call TRBJ2-7; D is undetermined. CDR1 and CDR2 (germline): SGHAT, FQNNGV. The CDR3 sequence is 15 residues long. CDR3 loop: CASGLSVGISYEQCF. In DNA, the CDR3 is TGTGCCAGCGGCTTATCTGTGGGAATATCCTACGAGCAGTGCTTC. The entire variable domain, with the rest obtained from reference TRBV11-2 and TRBJ2-7, is as follows: EAGVAQSPRYKIIEKRQSVAFWCNPISGHATLYWYQQILGQGPKLLIQFQNNGVVDDSQLPKDRFSAERLKGVDSTLKIQPAKLEDSAVYLCASGLSVGISYEQCFGPGTRLTVT.